The TCR beta chain under discussion was sequenced for a study of blood T cell repertoires in COVID-19. On the study more broadly: The United States, Italy and Spain supplied acute and convalescent COVID-19 samples. T cells, B-cell-depleted T cells, or PBMCs supplied cDNA or gDNA.

V lost 0 bases, J lost 9 bases, and 12 bases lay in between. CDR1 and CDR2 (germline): LNHNV, YYDKDF (reference sequence). This CDR3 is built from 13 residues. In the study's own analysis: Scientists estimated how many nucleated cells there were by amplifying reference gene primers. Data came from immunoSEQ multiplex PCR; TCRdb stores just in-frame clones and leaves some out. V and J calls and clone size come straight from that table; D and trimming were deduced from the DNA. The repertoire holds tens of thousands of clones, over 65% seen once, with roughly 5.6% in the top ten. The rearrangement joins TRBV15 to TRBJ2-7, with unresolved D. The material sequenced was peripheral blood. The sequence came from a man in his fifties with active or convalescent COVID-19. The CDR3 sequence is CATSRDFRELQYF. CDR3 in DNA: TGTGCCACCAGCAGAGATTTTAGAGAGTTGCAGTACTTC. Supplemented by reference TRBV15 and TRBJ2-7, the full variable domain reads DAMVIQNPRYQVTQFGKPVTLSCSQTLNHNVMYWYQQKSSQAPKLLFHYYDKDFNNEADTPDNFQSRRPNTSFCFLDIRSPGLGDTAMYLCATSRDFRELQYFGPGTRLTVT.